The next 10 T cell receptor beta chains were all read from a single sample in a study of regulatory T cells in long-lasting Graves disease. Both iRepertoire HTBI primers and Arm-PCR of CDR3 regions were used to build the TCR beta libraries. Each CDR3 protein gets one entry after TCRdb re-called the multiplex PCR reads with MiXCR. The sample holds hundreds of thousands of distinct CDR3 sequences, about 14% seen once. The time point was: newly diagnosed GD, antithyroid drugs for less than 3 months. After RNA was extracted from PBMCs, the TCR library was made from it. The sequenced sample was peripheral blood mononuclear cells (PBMCs), obtained at new diagnosis, from a patient treated with antithyroid drugs. Receptors were obtained from a female donor with Graves disease.

A few counts support this clonotype. The rearrangement uses TRBV27 and TRBJ2-1; D is possibly TRBD2 (6 bases). V was shortened by 7 bases and J by 4 bases, with 20 bases between the two germline ends. The CDR3 consists of 16 residues. CDR1 and CDR2 from the germline V gene are MNHEY and SMNVEV (reference sequence). The CDR3 sequence: CASTRGGPLHYNEQFF. The CDR3 DNA sequence: TGTGCCAGCACCCGCGGAGGGCCCCTCCATTACAATGAGCAGTTCTTC.

This clonotype was seen repeatedly, ten times or more. The chain joins TRBV5-5 to TRBJ2-1, with D possibly TRBD2 on 6 matching bases. The CDR3 runs 16 residues. V lost 4 bases and J 6 bases, leaving 20 bases between the germline ends. Germline assignment: CDR1 SGHKS and CDR2 YYEKEE (reference sequence). The CDR3 is CASSPVGRGNGNEQFF. For the CDR3, the DNA is TGTGCCAGCAGCCCAGTGGGGCGGGGAAACGGCAATGAGCAGTTCTTC.

The sample holds many counts of this clonotype. The rearrangement links TRBV20-1 to TRBJ2-1; tentatively, D is TRBD1 or TRBD2 (5 bases each). The germline CDR1 and CDR2 sequences are DFQATT and SNEGSKA (reference sequence). This CDR3 spans 15 amino acids. Trimming removed 2 bases from V and 8 bases from J, with 19 bases in between. Here the CDR3 DNA reads TGCAGTGCTAGAAACGTGTGGCTCCTGGGGGATGAGCAGTTCTTC. Its translation: CSARNVWLLGDEQFF.

The chain is built from TRBV6-1 and TRBJ1-1, with 11 bases that match TRBD1. Looked up from germline, CDR1 is MNHNS and CDR2 is SASEGT. The J segment lost 5 bases and the V segment lost 1 base, leaving 12 bases of the junction unmatched. The CDR3 sequence is 18 residues long. CDR3 nucleotide sequence: TGTGCCAGCAGTGAAGAGCCCTGGACAGGGGGCAAGGGAACTGAAGCTTTCTTT. This translates into CASSEEPWTGGKGTEAFF.

This clonotype was counted at least ten times. The chain couples TRBV11-2 to TRBJ2-7, with D uncertain. The CDR3 is 17 amino acids. The germline gives CDR1 SGHAT, CDR2 FQNNGV. Trimming cost V 7 bases and J 2 bases, with 24 bases left between them. CDR3 bases: TGTGCCAGCAACTCTATCTCCGGATCCCTCCCCCCCTACGAGCAGTACTTC. Translation: CASNSISGSLPPYEQYF. The variable domain in full, with the rest retrieved from reference TRBV11-2 and TRBJ2-7, is EAGVAQSPRYKIIEKRQSVAFWCNPISGHATLYWYQQILGQGPKLLIQFQNNGVVDDSQLPKDRFSAERLKGVDSTLKIQPAKLEDSAVYLCASNSISGSLPPYEQYFGPGTRLTVT.

The chain combines TRBV6-2 or TRBV6-3 with TRBJ2-2; 7 nucleotides match TRBD1. Germline V gene lookup returns CDR1 MNHEY and CDR2 SVGEGT. CDR3 length equals 14 residues. The V and J ends lost 4 bases and 4 bases, in that order; junction bases with no gene match: 3. In DNA, the CDR3 is TGTGCCAGCAGTTCGGGACAGTCCACCGGGGAGCTGTTTTTT. Amino acids: CASSSGQSTGELFF.

Many counts were recorded for this clonotype. This chain connects TRBV18 to TRBJ2-7; D is possibly TRBD1 (6 bases). The germline gives CDR1 KGHSH, CDR2 LQKENI. Trimming shortened V by 8 bases and J by 0 bases, and 14 bases separated the two germline ends. The CDR3 loop spans 14 amino acids. The CDR3 DNA reads as TGTGCCAGCAGCCCCGACAGGAGCTCCTACGAGCAGTACTTC. This sequence encodes CASSPDRSSYEQYF.

The chain has TRBV24-1 and TRBJ1-2; D not resolved. The CDR3 runs 13 residues. The V gene lost 4 bases and the J gene lost 5 bases, with 10 bases spanning the gap. The V gene's germline CDR1 is KGHDR and CDR2 SFDVKD. CDR3 loop: CATSEGFLYGYTF. The CDR3 DNA reads TGTGCCACCAGTGAAGGGTTCCTTTATGGCTACACCTTC.

This clonotype appeared many times. DNA for the CDR3: TGTGCCAGCAGCAGCCGACCTCAACTTGACTACGAGCAGTACTTC. Translation gives CASSSRPQLDYEQYF. The rearrangement uses TRBV13 and TRBJ2-7; no firm D call. Germline lookup yields CDR1 PRHDT and CDR2 FYEKMQ (reference sequence). Trimming removed 5 bases at V and 3 bases at J, with 17 bases between. The CDR3 is 15 residues long.

This clonotype was picked up many times. The rearrangement uses TRBV20-1 and TRBJ2-1; unclear D gene. Trimming removed 2 bases at V and 7 bases at J, with 6 bases between. CDR3 size: 11 residues. CDR1 and CDR2 from the germline V gene are DFQATT and SNEGSKA (reference sequence). CDR3 DNA sequence: TGCAGTGCTAGATCCATGAATGAGCAGTTCTTC. It encodes CSARSMNEQFF.